These 21 T cell receptor beta chains were sequenced from one sample in a study of follicular helper T cells after annual influenza vaccination. The table came from immunoSEQ multiplex PCR; TCRdb's copy has only in-frame clones and leaves some out. The sample includes about 6,500 clones, 82% of them seen just once. Regarding time point: 2015-2016 season, pre-vaccination. This specimen consisted of CXCR5- memory CD4+ T cells sorted from blood, obtained on the day of influenza vaccination. These receptors came from an adult who received the influenza vaccine.

The chain uses TRBV18 and TRBJ2-3; D uncertain. The CDR3 runs 11 residues. V lost 3 bases and J 6 bases, leaving 4 bases between the germline ends. CDR1 and CDR2 (germline): KGHSH, LQKENI. The CDR3 reads CASSPWDTQYF. The CDR3 DNA reads as TGTGCCAGCTCACCCTGGGATACGCAGTATTTT.

V and J are TRBV7-9 and TRBJ1-1; no definite D call. The CDR3 consists of 14 residues. The V end lost 6 bases, the J end lost 3 bases, and 14 bases lay between the germline ends. Germline V gene data show CDR1 as SEHNR and CDR2 as FQNEAQ (reference sequence). The CDR3 loop is CASSRAPADTEAFF. The CDR3 region has the DNA TGTGCCAGCAGTAGGGCACCAGCGGACACTGAAGCTTTCTTT.

The CDR3 region has the DNA TGTGCTAGTGGTTTGGAAGCTCCCCCGAGGCATGGCTACACCTTC. Residues: CASGLEAPPRHGYTF. V usage is TRBV12-5 and J usage is TRBJ1-2; D gene uncertain. The germline gives CDR1 LGHNT, CDR2 FRNRAP. V was cut by 1 base and J by 6 bases, with 15 bases left in between. The CDR3 covers 15 residues.

The V gene is TRBV7-3, the J gene TRBJ2-2, with D perhaps TRBD1 (6 bases). With 5 bases removed from V and 8 bases from J, the gap between germline ends came to 12 bases. The CDR3 loop spans 13 amino acids. CDR1 SGHTA and CDR2 FQGTGA come from the germline V gene. CDR3 protein: CASSIQGLGELFF. The CDR3 nucleotides read TGTGCCAGCAGCATCCAGGGGTTAGGGGAGCTGTTTTTT.

In its sample, this clone was seen a few times. V usage is TRBV18 and J usage is TRBJ1-5; tentatively, D is TRBD1 (6 bases). This CDR3 has 14 residues. Between the trimmed V and J ends, which lost 3 bases and 7 bases, there was a span of 13 bases. Germline V CDR1 and CDR2: KGHSH, LQKENI. CDR3 sequence: CASSPQGQGQPQHF. The CDR3 DNA reads TGTGCCAGCTCACCCCAGGGCCAGGGGCAGCCCCAGCATTTT.

The chain joins TRBV11-2 to TRBJ1-1; no reliable D call. The CDR3 length is 11 residues. V gave up 5 bases and J gave up 11 bases, with 12 bases separating them. Germline CDR1 reads SGHAT; CDR2 reads FQNNGV. CDR3 region: CASSPLAMAFF. The CDR3 nucleotides are TGTGCCAGCAGCCCGCTCGCGATGGCTTTCTTT.

This clone appeared once. The rearrangement links TRBV9 to TRBJ1-2; D not resolved. V lost 0 bases and J lost 2, with 8 bases in between. This CDR3 has 14 amino acids. From germline, CDR1 is SGDLS and CDR2 YYNGEE. This chain's CDR3 is CASSVGGFNYGYTF. CDR3 DNA sequence: TGTGCCAGCAGCGTAGGGGGTTTCAACTATGGCTACACCTTC.

The chain links TRBV19 to TRBJ2-3; the match to TRBD1 covers 7 bases. In germline, CDR1 is LNHDA, CDR2 SQIVND (reference sequence). The V segment lost 10 bases and the J segment 1 base; nucleotides outside the gene matches: 8. This CDR3 is 14 amino acids long. CDR3 nucleotides: TGTGCCACAAGACAGGGTAAGGGCACAGATACGCAGTATTTT. The encoded protein is CATRQGKGTDTQYF.

CDR3 DNA: TGTGCTAGTGGTTTGGAGTCAGGGATCACAGGCTACACCTTC. It specifies CASGLESGITGYTF. This chain links TRBV12-5 with TRBJ1-2, with a tentative D call TRBD1 (5 bases). Trimming took 1 base from V and 8 from J, leaving 14 bases between them. The CDR3 has 14 residues. From germline, CDR1 is LGHNT and CDR2 FRNRAP.

The gene calls are TRBV9 and TRBJ1-3, with D unresolved. The CDR3 has 15 residues. Germline loops: CDR1 SGDLS, CDR2 YYNGEE. V was cut by 0 bases and J by 3 bases, with 10 bases left in between. The CDR3, as DNA: TGTGCCAGCAGCGTAGTCCCCGCCCTTGGAAACACCATATATTTT. Translation gives CASSVVPALGNTIYF.

This chain connects TRBV11-3 to TRBJ2-5, with unresolved D. Trimming removed 5 bases from V and 7 bases from J, with 20 bases in between. The length of the CDR3 is 15 residues. CDR1 SGHNT and CDR2 YENEEA come from the germline V gene. The CDR3 sequence is CASSLLGGSVGTQYF. CDR3 nucleotide sequence: TGTGCCAGCAGCCTCCTGGGTGGTTCCGTCGGGACCCAGTACTTC.

The CDR3 region is CASSVEFYSGANVLTF. DNA for the CDR3: TGTGCCAGCAGCGTAGAGTTCTACTCTGGGGCCAACGTCCTGACTTTC. The chain uses TRBV9 and TRBJ2-6, with D unclear. Germline assignment: CDR1 SGDLS and CDR2 YYNGEE. Trimming removed 0 bases from V and 0 bases from J, with 7 bases in between. This CDR3 contains 16 residues. The whole variable domain, filled in from reference TRBV9 and TRBJ2-6, reads DSGVTQTPKHLITATGQRVTLRCSPRSGDLSVYWYQQSLDQGLQFLIQYYNGEERAKGNILERFSAQQFPDLHSELNLSSLELGDSALYFCASSVEFYSGANVLTFGAGSRLTVL.

V usage is TRBV6-5 and J usage is TRBJ2-7; 10 nucleotides agree with TRBD1. The germline gives CDR1 MNHEY, CDR2 SVGAGI. Unmatched junction bases numbered 2, after V lost 3 bases and J lost 3 bases. The CDR3 totals 14 residues. The CDR3 DNA follows: TGTGCCAGCAGTTATCGGGACAGGGGCTACGAGCAGTACTTC. Translating gives CASSYRDRGYEQYF.

CDR3 sequence (DNA): TGTGCCACCAGCAGAGGACAAATGGGGCCAGACTCCCCCCTCCACTTT. Protein sequence: CATSRGQMGPDSPLHF. The chain couples TRBV15 to TRBJ1-6, with D possibly matching TRBD1 (5 bases). Germline loops: CDR1 LNHNV, CDR2 YYDKDF (reference sequence). V dropped 1 base and J dropped 13 bases, with 20 bases sitting between them. CDR3 size: 16 residues.

The chain links TRBV5-5 to TRBJ1-2, with 7 bases that match TRBD1. CDR1 is SGHKS, CDR2 YYEKEE, per germline (reference sequence). The J segment lost 4 bases and the V segment lost 4 bases, leaving 7 bases of the junction unmatched. This CDR3 comprises 14 residues. The CDR3 loop is CASSQDQGGYGYTF. CDR3 coding DNA: TGTGCCAGCAGCCAAGATCAGGGGGGCTATGGCTACACCTTC.

The V and J genes are TRBV19 and TRBJ2-3; tentatively, D is TRBD1 (5 bases). There are 15 residues in the CDR3. V was shortened by 6 bases and J by 3 bases, with 16 bases between the two germline ends. Germline assignment: CDR1 LNHDA and CDR2 SQIVND (reference sequence). CDR3: CASSPLLGATDTQYF. The CDR3, as DNA: TGTGCCAGTAGCCCCCTTTTAGGGGCAACAGATACGCAGTATTTT.

The chain couples TRBV9 to TRBJ2-6; TRBD1 agrees at 9 bases. Per the germline V gene, CDR1 is SGDLS and CDR2 is YYNGEE. The V segment lost 2 bases and the J segment 0 bases; nucleotides outside the gene matches: 3. The CDR3 consists of 17 residues. The CDR3: CASSVRTGDSGANVLTF. Here the CDR3 DNA reads TGTGCCAGCAGCGTTCGGACAGGGGACTCTGGGGCCAACGTCCTGACTTTC.

The V gene is TRBV5-1, the J gene TRBJ2-3, with 11 bases matching TRBD2. The CDR3 extends over 15 amino acids. J lost 4 bases, V lost 5 bases, and 6 bases had no gene match. The germline CDR1 and CDR2 sequences are SGHRS and YFSETQ. The CDR3 nucleotides read TGCGCCAGCAGACTTGGGACTAGCGGTCCAGATACGCAGTATTTT. Its protein is CASRLGTSGPDTQYF.

This rearrangement joins TRBV4-2 to TRBJ2-5; unclear D gene. The germline CDR1 and CDR2 sequences are LGHNA and YNFKEQ. Trimming removed 0 bases at V and 1 base at J, with 12 bases between. This CDR3 region has 16 residues. CDR3 region: CASSQDFQRRQETQYF. CDR3 in DNA: TGTGCCAGCAGCCAAGATTTCCAACGGCGCCAAGAGACCCAGTACTTC.

The V gene is TRBV7-9, the J gene TRBJ1-6, with D perhaps matching TRBD1 (5 bases). Germline V gene lookup returns CDR1 SEHNR and CDR2 FQNEAQ (reference sequence). V was cut by 3 bases and J by 8 bases, with 11 bases left in between. The length of the CDR3 is 14 residues. CDR3: CASSLAGTDSPLHF. The CDR3 DNA reads as TGTGCCAGCAGCTTGGCAGGGACGGATTCACCCCTCCACTTT.

This chain connects TRBV9 to TRBJ2-1, with D perhaps TRBD1 (6 bases). The CDR3 spans 15 residues. CDR1 SGDLS and CDR2 YYNGEE come from the germline V gene. V lost 0 bases, J lost 7 bases, and 14 bases lay in between. CDR3 sequence: CASSVGNRAWNEQFF. The CDR3 DNA follows: TGTGCCAGCAGCGTAGGGAACAGGGCTTGGAATGAGCAGTTCTTC.